The TCR beta chain under discussion was sequenced for a study of T cell repertoires in cytomegalovirus infection. In the study overall: Recently identified HLA-C-restricted CMV epitopes were used, and well-studied HLA-B-restricted CMV epitopes were used as well. The public TCR beta signatures pointed to both CMV infection and matching HLA type.

Germline lookup yields CDR1 MNHEY and CDR2 SVGEGT. The V gene end was trimmed by 2 bases and the J gene end by 3 bases; junction bases not matched to a gene: 0. The CDR3 extends over 13 amino acids. Overall study results and limits: It was HLA-C-restricted CMV-specific TCR beta clonotypes that dominated the response ex vivo. Cumulative public TCR beta family frequency identified CMV carriers with the relevant HLA.

TCRdb re-derived calls from the reads in MiXCR, one entry per CDR3 protein. Of 650,000 to 900,000 distinct CDR3 sequences in the sample, around a third were seen once. This clonotype has more than one count but fewer than ten. No antigen is known for it. Sequenced material: cultured CD8+ T cells from PBMCs, taken from culture after CMV antigen stimulation. The V and J genes are TRBV6-2 or TRBV6-3 and TRBJ2-7; 8 bases agree with TRBD1. The clonotype originates from a human donor in good health (CMV status not recorded). Some clones in this sample may be carry-over from other donors' samples. CDR3 sequence (DNA): TGTGCCAGCAGTTACACAGGGGGCTACGAGCAGTACGTC. It encodes CASSYTGGYEQYV.